This T cell receptor (beta chain) comes out of a study of blood T cells in healthy people across ages. V trimming: 0 bases; J trimming: 5 bases; junction bases outside the gene matches: 4. CDR3 length equals 14 residues. The germline V gene has CDR1 SGHRS and CDR2 YFSETQ. Study-wide results and caveats: Roughly linear declines in TCR beta diversity per million T cells occurred with age.

This clonotype was seen repeatedly, ten times or more. The antigen is not known. It was with a sample-barcoded 5' primer and a J-beta primer mix that a second PCR of about 7 to 12 cycles was run. MiXCR was run by TCRdb on the 5' RACE reads, yielding one entry per CDR3 protein. The sample contains roughly 700,000 distinct CDR3 sequences, just under 25% of which appear only once. The sample also formed part of further work on T cells of mothers and their children. In that study: Over 8.5 million TCR beta CDR3 reads were obtained from each mother, and approximately 3 million from each child. The data showed no persistent microchimeric T cell clones.

The chain uses TRBV5-1 and TRBJ2-7; 8 bases match TRBD1. This TCR came from a boy aged 5-17 years in good health. Sequenced input: blood. The CDR3 loop is CASSLGQGQDEQYF. The CDR3 DNA reads TGCGCCAGCAGCTTGGGACAGGGGCAAGACGAGCAGTACTTC.